This T cell receptor beta chain was sequenced for a study of blood T cell repertoires in COVID-19. Study-level information: The origin of the acute and convalescent COVID-19 samples was the United States, Italy and Spain.

Germline lookup yields CDR1 SGHAT and CDR2 FQNNGV. V lost 0 bases and J lost 4, with 10 bases in between. The length of the CDR3 is 15 residues. TCRdb keeps only in-frame clones here, not all; method: immunoSEQ multiplex PCR. The table has some 48,000 clones, around 83% seen once. The TCR sequence derives from a human donor in a cohort sampled during active COVID-19. V usage is TRBV11-2 and J usage is TRBJ2-1; no clear D. Sequencing was performed on peripheral blood. CDR3 coding DNA: TGTGCCAGCAGCTTAGATTTTCGGGTGTACAATGAGCAGTTCTTC. Protein: CASSLDFRVYNEQFF.